These 16 T cell receptor beta chains were all obtained from the same sample, sequenced in a study of vaccination and CD4 T cells after COVID-19. Cultured CD4+ T cell DNA underwent sequencing with the Oncomine TCR Beta short-read assay. MiXCR was run by TCRdb on the PCR reads, yielding one entry per CDR3 protein. The table includes about 21,000 distinct CDR3 sequences, over 60% detected once. Treatment noted: roughly 11-day PBMC culture with coronavirus spike peptide pools or control peptides (ViraFEST assay). These TCRs' antigens remain unknown. The sequencing sample was made of CD4+ T cells from blood, cultured in vitro. These receptors originate from a human donor who had recovered from COVID-19.

The chain combines TRBV4-3 with TRBJ1-1; the D is unclear. Germline CDR1 reads LGHNA; CDR2 reads YSLEER. V was cut by 0 bases and J by 12 bases, with 20 bases left in between. CDR3 length equals 15 residues. DNA of the CDR3: TGCGCCAGCAGCCAAGAACCCCGCGTCGGGTCCCCGCCTTTCTTT. As protein: CASSQEPRVGSPPFF.

The rearrangement uses TRBV7-9 and TRBJ1-3, with TRBD1 matching over 7 bases. The CDR3 is 14 residues long. J gave up 4 bases and V 3 bases, and 3 bases lay outside the gene matches. In germline, CDR1 is SEHNR, CDR2 FQNEAQ (reference sequence). The CDR3 loop is CASSLTGSGNTIYF. In DNA form, the CDR3 reads TGTGCCAGCAGCTTGACAGGGTCCGGAAACACCATATATTTT.

This clonotype was seen a handful of times. This chain connects TRBV7-2 to TRBJ2-7, with D tentatively TRBD1 (7 bases). The V gene lost 8 bases and the J gene lost 2 bases, with 16 bases spanning the gap. The CDR3 consists of 14 residues. Germline V gives CDR1 SGHTA, CDR2 FQGNSA. CDR3 DNA: TGTGCCAGCCAGGGGTCAGGGGGGCCCTACGAGCAGTACTTC. Protein: CASQGSGGPYEQYF.

This chain links TRBV7-2 with TRBJ1-2; unclear D gene. Trimming removed 3 bases from V and 0 bases from J, with 20 bases in between. Per the germline V gene, CDR1 is SGHTA and CDR2 is FQGNSA. The CDR3 is made up of 18 amino acids. In nucleotides, the CDR3 is TGTGCCAGCAGCTTTACTTCGACAATCGAACAAGCTAACTATGGCTACACCTTC. It yields the protein CASSFTSTIEQANYGYTF.

This rearrangement joins TRBV19 to TRBJ1-6, with D perhaps matching TRBD1 (5 bases). Trimming left V 5 bases short and J 7 bases short, with 18 bases between. This CDR3 is 16 amino acids long. In germline, CDR1 is LNHDA, CDR2 SQIVND (reference sequence). This CDR3 is CASSYHLGRNNSPLHF. The DNA for the CDR3 is TGTGCCAGTAGTTATCATCTGGGACGGAACAATTCACCCCTCCACTTT.

This sequence joins TRBV24-1 and TRBJ1-1; D possibly corresponds to TRBD1 (5 bases). The V end lost 9 bases, the J end lost 1 base, and 14 bases lay between the germline ends. Looked up from germline, CDR1 is KGHDR and CDR2 is SFDVKD. This CDR3 contains 14 residues. In DNA, the CDR3 is TGTGCCACCCTTTTCTTGGGGGGGAACACTGAAGCTTTCTTT. Encoded protein: CATLFLGGNTEAFF.

The CDR3 DNA reads TGCAGTGCTAGAAGTCCTAAGGGAGTCGAGACCCAGTACTTC. Its translation: CSARSPKGVETQYF. The V and J genes are TRBV20-1 and TRBJ2-5, with a weak D call TRBD2 (5 bases). CDR3 length equals 14 residues. CDR1 DFQATT and CDR2 SNEGSKA come from the germline V gene (reference sequence). With 2 bases removed from V and 5 bases from J, the gap between germline ends came to 15 bases.

The chain uses TRBV19 and TRBJ1-1; no reliable D call. Deletions cut 2 bases from V and 0 bases from J, with 7 bases between. CDR3 length: 14 residues. CDR1 is LNHDA, CDR2 SQIVND, per germline (reference sequence). This CDR3 reads CASSIYRLNTEAFF. CDR3 bases: TGTGCCAGTAGTATATACAGACTGAACACTGAAGCTTTCTTT.

V usage is TRBV6-2 or TRBV6-3 and J usage is TRBJ1-5, with D uncertain. The length of the CDR3 is 14 residues. Trimming took off 4 bases at V and 0 bases at J, with 7 bases between the two ends. CDR1 is MNHEY, CDR2 SVGEGT, per germline. The CDR3 nucleotides read TGTGCCAGCAGTTCTCAATATAGCAATCAGCCCCAGCATTTT. This gives the protein CASSSQYSNQPQHF.

The J gene is TRBJ2-5, the V gene TRBV20-1, with 10 nucleotides matching TRBD2. Germline loops: CDR1 DFQATT, CDR2 SNEGSKA (reference sequence). Unmatched junction bases numbered 9, after V lost 6 bases and J lost 5 bases. The CDR3 loop spans 14 amino acids. The CDR3 here is CSAYALAGVETQYF. The CDR3, as DNA: TGCAGTGCGTACGCCCTAGCGGGAGTGGAGACCCAGTACTTC.

The chain employs TRBV28 and TRBJ1-2; D remains unclear. Germline V gene data show CDR1 as MDHEN and CDR2 as SYDVKM. The V end lost 6 bases, the J end lost 8 bases, and 10 bases lay between the germline ends. CDR3 length: 11 residues. The CDR3 coding sequence is TGTGCCAGCAGGGCAACGGGGGGCTACACCTTC. This codes for CASRATGGYTF.

V and J are TRBV6-5 and TRBJ1-6, with a tentative D call TRBD1 (6 bases). CDR1 MNHEY and CDR2 SVGAGI come from the germline V gene. CDR3 size: 15 residues. Trimming cost V 0 bases and J 7 bases, with 10 bases left between them. CDR3 nucleotides: TGTGCCAGCAGTTACTCGGACAGACCAAATTCACCCCTCCACTTT. Its translation: CASSYSDRPNSPLHF.

In this sample, this clonotype turned up a few times. The gene calls are TRBV10-3 and TRBJ1-5; D unclear. There are 12 residues in the CDR3. V was clipped by 2 bases and J by 4 bases, with 3 bases between them. In germline, CDR1 is ENHRY, CDR2 SYGVKD. The CDR3 here is CAISETNQPQHF. The CDR3 region has the DNA TGTGCCATCAGTGAGACTAATCAGCCCCAGCATTTT.

This clonotype appeared a single time. V and J are TRBV7-9 and TRBJ1-1; a possible D gene is TRBD1 (5 bases). Germline V gene data show CDR1 as SEHNR and CDR2 as FQNEAQ (reference sequence). The V gene lost 8 bases and the J gene lost 3 bases, with 13 bases spanning the gap. CDR3 length: 13 residues. CDR3 nucleotide sequence: TGTGCCAGCGTCAGGGAGTTGGACACTGAAGCTTTCTTT. As protein: CASVRELDTEAFF.

The chain couples TRBV20-1 to TRBJ2-2; 13 nucleotides match TRBD2. Germline V lookup: CDR1 DFQATT, CDR2 SNEGSKA (reference sequence). J gave up 5 bases and V 3 bases, and 6 bases lay outside the gene matches. The CDR3 has 16 residues. CDR3 sequence reads: CSARTSGRSGTGELFF. In nucleotides, the CDR3 is TGCAGTGCTAGGACTAGCGGGAGGTCGGGGACCGGGGAGCTGTTTTTT.

The genes are TRBV27 and TRBJ2-7; D not resolved. The CDR3 runs 14 residues. The germline V gene encodes CDR1 MNHEY and CDR2 SMNVEV (reference sequence). Trimming took 10 bases from V and 0 from J, leaving 16 bases between them. The chain's CDR3 is CATSMRRSSYEQYF. CDR3 in DNA: TGTGCCACCTCAATGAGGCGGAGCTCCTACGAGCAGTACTTC.